The subject of this entry is one T cell receptor (beta chain). Its antigen is as yet unknown. This entry comes from a study of radiation and T cells in renal cell carcinoma. Study details: Nephrectomy followed 15 Gy stereotactic body radiation by 4 weeks.

V lost 11 bases and J 5 bases, leaving 16 bases between the germline ends. Germline assignment: CDR1 LNHDA and CDR2 SQIVND (reference sequence). This CDR3 comprises 12 residues. This sample's time point: baseline pretreatment blood. The treatment here: 15 Gy SBRT to primary tumor, nephrectomy 4 weeks later. This renal cell carcinoma was of the clear cell type. Notes on the study in general: In blood, top tumor clones expanded by 2 weeks, shrinking by 4.

Libraries were prepared by immunoSEQ multiplex PCR; TCRdb keeps only in-frame clonotypes and omits some of them. The table records 130,000 or so clones, roughly 85% of them present only once. This receptor was obtained from a woman between 45 and 60 years old with renal cell carcinoma. This specimen consisted of blood, obtained from a patient whose treatment included radiotherapy and nephrectomy. The rearrangement uses TRBV19 and TRBJ2-7; D assignment may be TRBD1 or TRBD2 (5 bases each). CDR3 loop: CAGPGGNHEQYF. For the CDR3, the DNA is TGTGCCGGGCCTGGGGGTAACCACGAGCAGTACTTC.